This passage covers 28 T cell receptor beta chains from one sample sequenced in a study of blood T cell repertoires in COVID-19. Assay used: immunoSEQ multiplex PCR; TCRdb lists only in-frame clones, some missing. The data show 250,000 to 350,000 clones, roughly 80% seen once. The sample consisted of peripheral blood. The receptors stem from a woman between 45 and 65 years old with active or convalescent COVID-19.

CDR3 sequence (DNA): TGTGCCACCAGTGCGAGACAGGGGAGAAGTGGCTACACCTTC. It yields the protein CATSARQGRSGYTF. The chain links TRBV24-1 to TRBJ1-2; TRBD1 matches 8 bases. The CDR3 totals 14 residues. The V gene end was trimmed by 5 bases and the J gene end by 7 bases; junction bases not matched to a gene: 8. The V gene's germline CDR1 is KGHDR and CDR2 SFDVKD.

This clone has ten or more counts. The chain joins TRBV28 to TRBJ1-2; a weak D match, TRBD1 (5 bases). The CDR3 has 11 amino acids. CDR1 is MDHEN and CDR2 is SYDVKM in the germline V gene. Deletions cut 2 bases from V and 7 bases from J, with 5 bases between. The CDR3 loop is CASSLQGGYTF. CDR3 coding DNA: TGTGCCAGCAGTTTACAGGGTGGCTACACCTTC.

V is TRBV28 and J is TRBJ2-2; D gene unclear. Germline V gives CDR1 MDHEN, CDR2 SYDVKM. This CDR3 is built from 14 residues. Trimming removed 2 bases from V and 7 bases from J, with 11 bases in between. In nucleotides, the CDR3 is TGTGCCAGCAGTTTAAATGGTTACGGCGGGGAGCTGTTTTTT. Protein: CASSLNGYGGELFF.

With regard to this clone: Given a much more abundant clone one base away, this may be a read error. The rearrangement joins TRBV6-5 to TRBJ2-7; D is perhaps TRBD1 (5 bases). Germline values: CDR1 MNHEY, CDR2 SVGAGI. The length of the CDR3 is 11 residues. V lost 6 bases and J 3 bases, leaving 6 bases between the germline ends. The CDR3 spells CASSGHYEQYF. The CDR3 coding sequence is TGTGCCAGCAGCGGACACTACGAGCAGTACTTC.

The genes are TRBV5-5 and TRBJ1-4; weak D call: TRBD1 (5 bases). Deletions cut 3 bases from V and 0 bases from J, with 6 bases between. This CDR3 contains 14 residues. Germline CDR1 and CDR2: SGHKS and YYEKEE (reference sequence). This CDR3 is CASSWTTTNEKLFF. The CDR3 DNA reads as TGTGCCAGCAGCTGGACAACAACTAATGAAAAACTGTTTTTT.

This chain joins TRBV10-3 and TRBJ1-1; maybe TRBD1 (6 bases). Germline V CDR1 and CDR2: ENHRY, SYGVKD. The V end was cut by 2 bases, the J end by 0 bases, with 7 bases between. This CDR3 comprises 14 residues. CDR3 loop: CAISERTVNTEAFF. In DNA, the CDR3 is TGTGCCATCAGTGAGAGGACAGTGAACACTGAAGCTTTCTTT.

This clone was seen just once. The CDR3 here is CASSRGGQGVGYTF. The CDR3, as DNA: TGTGCCAGCAGCCGAGGGGGACAGGGGGTCGGCTACACCTTC. J is TRBJ1-2 and V is TRBV7-8; 11 nucleotides line up with TRBD1. Germline CDR1 SGHVS, CDR2 FQNEAQ. The CDR3 is 14 amino acids. Trimming cost V 5 bases and J 8 bases; bases outside gene matches: 7. Supplemented by reference TRBV7-8 and TRBJ1-2, the full variable domain reads GAGVSQSPRYKVAKRGQDVALRCDPISGHVSLFWYQQALGQGPEFLTYFQNEAQLDKSGLPSDRFFAERPEGSVSTLKIQRTQQEDSAVYLCASSRGGQGVGYTFGSGTRLTVV.

There are a few counts of this clone. The chain employs TRBV5-1 and TRBJ1-1, with D unresolved. V lost 7 bases to trimming and J lost 5 bases, with 12 bases between them. The CDR3 is 12 residues long. Germline CDR1 SGHRS, CDR2 YFSETQ. CDR3 in DNA: TGCGCCAGCCGAACTAGCAATACTGAAGCTTTCTTT. Protein sequence: CASRTSNTEAFF.

This clone has a count of ten or more. CDR3: CATSRGAVSYNEQFF. DNA for the CDR3: TGTGCCACCAGCAGAGGTGCGGTCTCCTACAATGAGCAGTTCTTC. The chain links TRBV15 to TRBJ2-1, with no clear D. Germline lookup yields CDR1 LNHNV and CDR2 YYDKDF (reference sequence). The CDR3 runs 15 residues. Trimming cost V 1 base and J 0 bases, with 7 bases left between them.

This clone has more than one count but fewer than ten. The chain carries TRBV12-3 or TRBV12-4 and TRBJ1-2, with a tentative D call TRBD1 (5 bases). V dropped 5 bases and J dropped 8 bases, with 15 bases sitting between them. This CDR3 contains 13 residues. The CDR3 reads CASSHRRLGGYTF. CDR3 DNA: TGTGCCAGCAGTCACAGGCGCCTCGGGGGCTACACCTTC.

The CDR3 spells CASSPGLAGDTSTDTQYF. CDR3 coding DNA: TGTGCCAGCAGCCCCGGACTAGCGGGTGATACTAGCACAGATACGCAGTATTTT. The gene calls are TRBV14 and TRBJ2-3, with 11 bases lining up with TRBD2. V was clipped by 4 bases and J by 0 bases; unmatched bases: 9. Germline CDR1 reads SGHDN; CDR2 reads FVKESK. This CDR3 region has 18 residues.

The V and J genes are TRBV11-2 and TRBJ2-5; D is perhaps TRBD2 (6 bases). V was pared by 5 bases and J by 2 bases, with 21 bases between. Germline assignment: CDR1 SGHAT and CDR2 FQNNGV. The CDR3 loop spans 17 amino acids. This CDR3 is CASSPGVDGGRQETQYF. CDR3 bases: TGTGCCAGCAGCCCGGGGGTGGACGGAGGTCGGCAAGAGACCCAGTACTTC.

This clone was counted once. The chain couples TRBV27 to TRBJ1-6; 10 bases agree with TRBD1. The CDR3 is 15 residues long. Losses at the gene ends were 7 bases for V and 7 bases for J; bases not matched to a gene: 7. Germline CDR1 MNHEY, CDR2 SMNVEV (reference sequence). The chain's CDR3 is CASKLPGQGNSPLHF. Here the CDR3 DNA reads TGTGCCAGCAAACTCCCGGGACAGGGGAATTCACCCCTCCACTTT.

The chain has TRBV2 and TRBJ1-4; a possible D gene is TRBD1 (6 bases). The V end lost 9 bases, the J end lost 8 bases, and 16 bases lay between the germline ends. This CDR3 region has 13 residues. The germline CDR1 and CDR2 sequences are SNHLY and FYNNEI. CDR3 sequence: CASRDTAREKLFF. Here the CDR3 DNA reads TGTGCCAGTCGGGACACAGCGAGGGAAAAACTGTTTTTT.

V gene TRBV14 combines with J gene TRBJ2-1, with 9 bases matching TRBD2. After removal of 4 bases from V and 5 bases from J, the junction contained 6 bases not matched to a gene. The CDR3 has 15 residues. Germline values: CDR1 SGHDN, CDR2 FVKESK. The CDR3 nucleotides are TGTGCCAGCAGCCTCCTAGCGGGAACCAACAATGAGCAGTTCTTC. As protein: CASSLLAGTNNEQFF.

The genes are TRBV19 and TRBJ1-5; D gene uncertain. The germline V and J ends were trimmed by 5 bases and 0 bases, with 11 bases remaining between them. This CDR3 spans 15 amino acids. Germline lookup yields CDR1 LNHDA and CDR2 SQIVND (reference sequence). CDR3: CASSYGGYSNQPQHF. The CDR3 DNA reads TGTGCCAGTAGTTATGGCGGGTATAGCAATCAGCCCCAGCATTTT.

The chain carries TRBV14 and TRBJ1-3; perhaps TRBD1 as D (5 bases). CDR1 is SGHDN and CDR2 is FVKESK in the germline V gene. V lost 2 bases to trimming and J lost 0 bases, with 8 bases between them. This CDR3 contains 15 residues. CDR3 sequence reads: CASSQRTNSGNTIYF. CDR3 bases: TGTGCCAGCAGCCAACGGACAAACTCTGGAAACACCATATATTTT.

The V gene is TRBV10-2, the J gene TRBJ2-7; possible D gene TRBD2, 5 bases. Trimming cost V 3 bases and J 7 bases, with 13 bases left between them. CDR3 length equals 13 residues. Per germline, CDR1 WSHSY and CDR2 SAAADI. The CDR3 DNA follows: TGCGCCAGCAGTGAATGGCTAGCCCGAGAGCAGTACTTC. It is translated as CASSEWLAREQYF.

This clone was counted a few times. CDR3 sequence reads: CASSQGAGGYEQYF. The DNA for the CDR3 is TGTGCCAGCAGCCAAGGGGCGGGAGGGTACGAGCAGTACTTC. V and J are TRBV4-2 and TRBJ2-7, with TRBD2 identical over 9 bases. The CDR3 has 14 amino acids. Trimming took 1 base from V and 4 from J; bases not matched to a gene: 2. Looked up from germline, CDR1 is LGHNA and CDR2 is YNFKEQ.

Note on this clone: The junction differs from germline at one of its ends, possibly a read error. The chain combines TRBV28 with TRBJ1-5, with TRBD1 matching over 7 bases. In germline, CDR1 is MDHEN, CDR2 SYDVKM. CDR3 length: 14 amino acids. CDR3 region: CASILGQVGQPQHF. The CDR3 nucleotides are TGTGCCAGCATTTTAGGACAGGTGGGTCAGCCCCAGCATTTT. The whole variable domain, remainder taken from reference TRBV28 and TRBJ1-5, is DVKVTQSSRYLVKRTGEKVFLECVQDMDHENMFWYRQDPGLGLRLIYFSYDVKMKEKGDIPEGYSVSREKKERFSLILESASTNQTSMYLCASILGQVGQPQHFGDGTRLSIL.

This clone has just one count. CDR3 loop: CSVMGSGNQPQHF. The CDR3 region has the DNA TGCAGCGTCATGGGTAGCGGCAATCAGCCCCAGCATTTT. The chain couples TRBV29-1 to TRBJ1-5; D gene uncertain. The CDR3 has 13 amino acids. Trimming removed 6 bases at V and 2 bases at J, with 11 bases between. CDR1 and CDR2 from the germline V gene are SQVTM and ANQGSEA.

This chain links TRBV2 with TRBJ2-1; perhaps TRBD1 as D (6 bases). Trimming pared 5 bases from V and 7 bases from J, leaving 18 bases between. Germline CDR1 reads SNHLY; CDR2 reads FYNNEI. The CDR3 totals 15 residues. In nucleotides, the CDR3 is TGTGCCAGCAGTAGACAGGACGCCTGGGGGAATGAGCAGTTCTTC. Residues: CASSRQDAWGNEQFF.

This rearrangement joins TRBV5-4 to TRBJ2-7; D is perhaps TRBD2 (6 bases). Germline values: CDR1 SGHNT, CDR2 YYREEE (reference sequence). V dropped 6 bases and J dropped 2 bases, with 15 bases sitting between them. The CDR3 is 14 residues long. CDR3 in DNA: TGTGCCAGCAACCCGGGACTTCGTCCCTACGAGCAGTACTTC. This translates into CASNPGLRPYEQYF.

The V and J genes are TRBV3-1 (or the pseudogene TRBV3-2) and TRBJ1-1; 10 bases match TRBD1. Germline CDR1 LGHDT, CDR2 YNNKEL (reference sequence). Trimming cost V 5 bases and J 2 bases; bases outside gene matches: 5. There are 15 residues in the CDR3. The CDR3 nucleotides read TGTGCCAGCAGCTCGCGGGACAGGGGCAACACTGAAGCTTTCTTT. Its translation is CASSSRDRGNTEAFF.

This chain joins TRBV30 and TRBJ1-1, with D perhaps TRBD1 (5 bases). CDR3 length equals 14 residues. Trimming cost V 4 bases and J 5 bases, with 17 bases left between them. Germline V gene lookup returns CDR1 GTSNPN and CDR2 SVGIG (reference sequence). CDR3 coding DNA: TGTGCCTGGACCCCGCGGGGCCTGAGGACTGAAGCTTTCTTT. Protein sequence: CAWTPRGLRTEAFF.

The V and J genes are TRBV27 and TRBJ2-1; tentatively, D is TRBD1 (6 bases). V was shortened by 5 bases and J by 7 bases, with 21 bases between the two germline ends. The germline V gene encodes CDR1 MNHEY and CDR2 SMNVEV (reference sequence). The CDR3 has 16 residues. DNA of the CDR3: TGTGCCAGCAGTCACCCGACAGGTAGGGGTCCAAATGAGCAGTTCTTC. It codes for CASSHPTGRGPNEQFF.

The gene calls are TRBV4-1 and TRBJ2-1; 11 nucleotides match TRBD2. In germline, CDR1 is MGHRA, CDR2 YSYEKL. This CDR3 contains 17 residues. V gave up 4 bases and J gave up 3 bases; unmatched junction bases: 8. CDR3 amino acids: CASSRTSLAGGYNEQFF. The CDR3 DNA sequence: TGCGCCAGCAGCCGTACATCTCTAGCGGGAGGCTACAATGAGCAGTTCTTC.

J is TRBJ2-3 and V is TRBV5-1; the match to TRBD1 covers 9 bases. The CDR3 has 15 residues. Germline values: CDR1 SGHRS, CDR2 YFSETQ. The junction had 8 bases not matched to a gene; V was cut back by 5 bases and J by 4 bases. Written as DNA, the CDR3 is TGCGCCAGCAGATCTGGACAGGGGTGGGCAGATACGCAGTATTTT. Translating gives CASRSGQGWADTQYF.